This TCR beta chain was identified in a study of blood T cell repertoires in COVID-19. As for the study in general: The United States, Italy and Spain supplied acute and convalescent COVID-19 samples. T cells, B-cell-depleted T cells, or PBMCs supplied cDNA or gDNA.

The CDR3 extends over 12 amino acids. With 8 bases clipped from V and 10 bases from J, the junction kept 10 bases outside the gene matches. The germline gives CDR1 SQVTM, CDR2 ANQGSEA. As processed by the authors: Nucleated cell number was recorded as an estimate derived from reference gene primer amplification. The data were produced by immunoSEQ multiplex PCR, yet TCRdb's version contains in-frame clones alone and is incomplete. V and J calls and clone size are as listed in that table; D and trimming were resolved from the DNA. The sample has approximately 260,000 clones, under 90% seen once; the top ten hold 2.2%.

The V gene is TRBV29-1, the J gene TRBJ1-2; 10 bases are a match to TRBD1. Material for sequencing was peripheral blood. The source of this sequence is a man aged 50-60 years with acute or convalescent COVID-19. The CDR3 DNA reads TGCAGCTCGCAGGGACAGGGGATCGACTACACCTTC. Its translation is CSSQGQGIDYTF.